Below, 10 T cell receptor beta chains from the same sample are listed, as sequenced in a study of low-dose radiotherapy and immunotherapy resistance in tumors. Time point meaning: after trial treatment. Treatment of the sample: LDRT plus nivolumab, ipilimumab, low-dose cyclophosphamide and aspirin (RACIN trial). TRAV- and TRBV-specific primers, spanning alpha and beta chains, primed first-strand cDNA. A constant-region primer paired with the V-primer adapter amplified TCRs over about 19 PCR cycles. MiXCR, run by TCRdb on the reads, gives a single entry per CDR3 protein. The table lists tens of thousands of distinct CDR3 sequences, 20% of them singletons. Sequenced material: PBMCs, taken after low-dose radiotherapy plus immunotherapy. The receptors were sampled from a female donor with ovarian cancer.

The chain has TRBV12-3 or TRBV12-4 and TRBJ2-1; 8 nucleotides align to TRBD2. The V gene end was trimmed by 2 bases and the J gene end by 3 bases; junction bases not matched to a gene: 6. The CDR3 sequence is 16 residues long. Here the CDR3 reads CASSLSAGAFYNEQFF. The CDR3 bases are TGTGCCAGCAGTTTATCAGCGGGAGCCTTCTACAATGAGCAGTTCTTC.

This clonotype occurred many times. CDR3 amino acids: CASSWRGANYGYTF. The CDR3, as DNA: TGCGCCAGCAGCTGGAGAGGAGCCAACTATGGCTACACCTTC. The chain couples TRBV5-1 to TRBJ1-2; D gene unclear. Germline V lookup: CDR1 SGHRS, CDR2 YFSETQ. V gave up 3 bases and J gave up 2 bases, with 11 bases separating them. CDR3 length: 14 amino acids.

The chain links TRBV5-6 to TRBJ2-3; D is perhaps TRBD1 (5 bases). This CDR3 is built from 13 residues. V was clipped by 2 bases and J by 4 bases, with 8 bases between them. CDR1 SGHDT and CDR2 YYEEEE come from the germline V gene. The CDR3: CASSFQGADTQYF. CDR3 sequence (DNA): TGTGCCAGCAGCTTTCAAGGGGCAGATACGCAGTATTTT. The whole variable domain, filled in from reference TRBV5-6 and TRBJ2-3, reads DAGVTQSPTHLIKTRGQQVTLRCSPKSGHDTVSWYQQALGQGPQFIFQYYEEEERQRGNFPDRFSGHQFPNYSSELNVNALLLGDSALYLCASSFQGADTQYFGPGTRLTVL.

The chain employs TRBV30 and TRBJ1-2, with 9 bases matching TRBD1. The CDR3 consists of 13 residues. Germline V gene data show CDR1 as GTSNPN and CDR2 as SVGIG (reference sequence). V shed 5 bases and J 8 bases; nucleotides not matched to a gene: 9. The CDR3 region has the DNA TGTGCCTGGGCCCTGGGACAGGGTACGGGCTACACCTTC. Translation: CAWALGQGTGYTF.

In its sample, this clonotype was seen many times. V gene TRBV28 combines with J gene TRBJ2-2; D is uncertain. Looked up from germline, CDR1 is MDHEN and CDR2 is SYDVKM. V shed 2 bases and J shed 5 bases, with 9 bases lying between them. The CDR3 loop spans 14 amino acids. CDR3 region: CASSLVQVTGELFF. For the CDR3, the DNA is TGTGCCAGCAGTTTAGTACAAGTAACCGGGGAGCTGTTTTTT. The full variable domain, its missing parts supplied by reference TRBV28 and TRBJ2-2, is DVKVTQSSRYLVKRTGEKVFLECVQDMDHENMFWYRQDPGLGLRLIYFSYDVKMKEKGDIPEGYSVSREKKERFSLILESASTNQTSMYLCASSLVQVTGELFFGEGSRLTVL.

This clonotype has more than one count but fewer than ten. CDR3: CAWSFREGFSPLHF. As DNA, the CDR3 is TGTGCCTGGAGTTTCAGGGAAGGCTTCTCACCCCTCCACTTT. The rearrangement links TRBV30 to TRBJ1-6; D may be TRBD1 (5 bases). In germline, CDR1 is GTSNPN, CDR2 SVGIG (reference sequence). Trimming pared 2 bases from V and 10 bases from J, leaving 15 bases between. The CDR3 extends over 14 amino acids. The full variable domain, completed using reference TRBV30 and TRBJ1-6, is SQTIHQWPATLVQPVGSPLSLECTVEGTSNPNLYWYRQAAGRGLQLLFYSVGIGQISSEVPQNLSASRPQDRQFILSSKKLLLSDSGFYLCAWSFREGFSPLHFGNGTRLTVT.

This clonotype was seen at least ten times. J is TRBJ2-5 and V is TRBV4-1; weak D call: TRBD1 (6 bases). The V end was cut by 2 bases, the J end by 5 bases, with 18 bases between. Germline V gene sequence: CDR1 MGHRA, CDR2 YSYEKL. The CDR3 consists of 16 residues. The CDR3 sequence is CASSQPRTDFMETQYF. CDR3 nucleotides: TGCGCCAGCAGCCAACCGAGGACAGATTTTATGGAGACCCAGTACTTC.

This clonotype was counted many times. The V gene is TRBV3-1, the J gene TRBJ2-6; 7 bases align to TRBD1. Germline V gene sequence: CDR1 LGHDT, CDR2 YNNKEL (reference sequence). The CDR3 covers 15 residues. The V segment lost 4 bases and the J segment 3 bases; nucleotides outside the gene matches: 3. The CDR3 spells CASSLGTVGANVLTF. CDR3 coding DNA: TGTGCCAGCAGCCTCGGGACAGTTGGGGCCAACGTCCTGACTTTC.

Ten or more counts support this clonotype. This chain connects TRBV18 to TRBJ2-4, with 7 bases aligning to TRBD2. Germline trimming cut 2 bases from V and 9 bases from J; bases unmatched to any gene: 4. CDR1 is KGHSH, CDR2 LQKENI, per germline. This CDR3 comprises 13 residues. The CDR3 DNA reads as TGTGCCAGCTCACCAAGCGGGAAGGGCATTCAGTACTTC. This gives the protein CASSPSGKGIQYF.

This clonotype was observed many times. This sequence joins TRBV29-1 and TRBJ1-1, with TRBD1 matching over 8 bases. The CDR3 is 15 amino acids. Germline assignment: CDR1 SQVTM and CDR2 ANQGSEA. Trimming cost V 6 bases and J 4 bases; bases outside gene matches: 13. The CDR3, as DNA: TGCAGCGTGGTGACAGGGGTTGTTGGAAGCACTGAAGCTTTCTTT. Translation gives CSVVTGVVGSTEAFF. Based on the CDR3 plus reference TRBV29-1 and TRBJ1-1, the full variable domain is SAVISQKPSRDICQRGTSLTIQCQVDSQVTMMFWYRQQPGQSLTLIATANQGSEATYESGFVIDKFPISRPNLTFSTLTVSNMSPEDSSIYLCSVVTGVVGSTEAFFGQGTRLTVV.